Described below is a single TCR beta chain sequence and its context. These data are taken from a study of blood T cell repertoires in COVID-19. The wider study: T cells, B-cell-depleted T cells, or PBMCs provided the cDNA or gDNA that served as material.

Clones were read by immunoSEQ multiplex PCR, and TCRdb kept only the in-frame ones, dropping some. The sample comprises about 200,000 clones, 70% to 90% of which are singletons, and about 5% rests with the top ten. The CDR3 sequence is 13 residues long. Trimming left V 4 bases short and J 5 bases short, with 11 bases between. Source material: peripheral blood. This TCR derives from a middle-aged woman with acute or convalescent COVID-19. The rearrangement links TRBV12-3 or TRBV12-4 to TRBJ1-2, with a tentative D call TRBD1 (6 bases). The CDR3 reads CASSSVQGYGYTF. CDR3 nucleotides: TGTGCCAGCAGTTCGGTACAGGGTTATGGCTACACCTTC.